This T cell receptor beta chain originates from a study of glioma-infiltrating T cells after dendritic cell vaccination. As for the study in general: Monocyte-derived dendritic cells, cultured 7 to 8 days with IL-4 and GM-CSF, were pulsed with autologous tumor lysate.

Germline V gene lookup returns CDR1 SGHTA and CDR2 FQGNSA. CDR3 length: 16 amino acids. V dropped 4 bases and J dropped 2 bases, with 14 bases sitting between them. The time point was: after dendritic cell vaccination, including at tumor progression/relapse. This table comes from immunoSEQ multiplex PCR, and its TCRdb copy is limited to in-frame clones, with some not included. The sample lists about 110,000 clones, almost 90% occurring once. Study observations and caveats: Patients with more pretreatment TILs had longer time to progression and survival.

Comment on this clone: Antigen: not known.

The receptor's source is a human donor with glioblastoma. The source material was blood, sampled after dendritic cell vaccination. The rearrangement links TRBV7-2 to TRBJ1-4; weak D call: TRBD1 (5 bases). The CDR3 DNA is TGTGCCAGCAGCTCAAGACCAGGGCCGACTAATGAAAAACTGTTTTTT. It yields the protein CASSSRPGPTNEKLFF. The full variable domain, with the rest looked up from reference TRBV7-2 and TRBJ1-4, is GAGVSQSPSNKVTEKGKDVELRCDPISGHTALYWYRQSLGQGLEFLIYFQGNSAPDKSGLPSDRFSAERTGGSVSTLTIQRTQQEDSAVYLCASSSRPGPTNEKLFFGSGTQLSVL.